This is a list of T cell receptor beta chains from one sample in a study of control samples from healthy donors and cancer patients. The assay was immunoSEQ multiplex PCR, and TCRdb's table has in-frame clones only and misses some. Of about 86,000 clones in the sample, 94% were seen once. Sequencing used blood. The source of these receptors is a young woman in good health. CDR3s include the opening cysteine and the closing phenylalanine or tryptophan. Fields, in order: CDR3 DNA, CDR3 protein, CDR3 length, V gene, J gene, D gene. The D gene is left open where the match is weak.

CDR3 DNA: TGTGCCAGCAGTCCCAGGACACCATACGAGCAGTACTTC
CDR3 protein: CASSPRTPYEQYF
CDR3 length: 13
V gene: TRBV27
J gene: TRBJ2-7
D gene: -

CDR3 DNA: TGCGCCAGCAGTGGGCTAGCGGGAGTAGGCGAGACCCAGTACTTC
CDR3 protein: CASSGLAGVGETQYF
CDR3 length: 15
V gene: TRBV10-2
J gene: TRBJ2-5
D gene: TRBD2

CDR3 DNA: TGCAGCGTTGACGTGGGGGCGACTGAAGCTTTCTTT
CDR3 protein: CSVDVGATEAFF
CDR3 length: 12
V gene: TRBV29-1
J gene: TRBJ1-1
D gene: -

CDR3 DNA: TGTGCCAGCACCCCGGAAGGGGTAATCGGCGAGCAGTACTTC
CDR3 protein: CASTPEGVIGEQYF
CDR3 length: 14
V gene: TRBV7-9
J gene: TRBJ2-7
D gene: -

CDR3 DNA: TGTGCCAGCAGTCCACCTAGCGGCAACTCGGGGATTCAGTACTTC
CDR3 protein: CASSPPSGNSGIQYF
CDR3 length: 15
V gene: TRBV28
J gene: TRBJ2-4
D gene: TRBD2

CDR3 DNA: TGTGCCAGCAGTTTGGCAATTGGGGATAGCAATCAGCCCCAGCATTTT
CDR3 protein: CASSLAIGDSNQPQHF
CDR3 length: 16
V gene: TRBV28
J gene: TRBJ1-5
D gene: -

CDR3 DNA: TGTGCCAGCAGCTGGGGACAGGATGGCTACACCTTC
CDR3 protein: CASSWGQDGYTF
CDR3 length: 12
V gene: TRBV5-6
J gene: TRBJ1-2
D gene: TRBD1

CDR3 DNA: TGTGCCAGCAGCCAATTTGGCCAGGGCACGACCCAGTACTTC
CDR3 protein: CASSQFGQGTTQYF
CDR3 length: 14
V gene: TRBV14
J gene: TRBJ2-5
D gene: -

CDR3 DNA: TGTGCCAGCAGCTTGCCAGGGAGAGATACTGAAGCTTTCTTT
CDR3 protein: CASSLPGRDTEAFF
CDR3 length: 14
V gene: TRBV5-4
J gene: TRBJ1-1
D gene: -

CDR3 DNA: TGTGCCAGCAGCTCTAGACAGAGACCGAACACCGGGGAGCTGTTTTTT
CDR3 protein: CASSSRQRPNTGELFF
CDR3 length: 16
V gene: TRBV7-9
J gene: TRBJ2-2
D gene: -

CDR3 DNA: TGCGCCAGCAGCACCGGTTTGAGAGGGGTAGGGGGCACAGATACGCAGTATTTT
CDR3 protein: CASSTGLRGVGGTDTQYF
CDR3 length: 18
V gene: TRBV5-1
J gene: TRBJ2-3
D gene: -

CDR3 DNA: TGTGCCAGCAGCTCCGGTGGTTCAGTAGCTTTCTTT
CDR3 protein: CASSSGGSVAFF
CDR3 length: 12
V gene: TRBV6-6
J gene: TRBJ1-1
D gene: -

CDR3 DNA: TGTGCCAGCCAAACCGGAGGGGGAACTGAAGCTTTCTTT
CDR3 protein: CASQTGGGTEAFF
CDR3 length: 13
V gene: TRBV19
J gene: TRBJ1-1
D gene: -

CDR3 DNA: TGTGCCAGCACCCGTCAAGGTCGGACGGTGCCCCTCTCTGGAAACACCATATATTTT
CDR3 protein: CASTRQGRTVPLSGNTIYF
CDR3 length: 19
V gene: TRBV5-6
J gene: TRBJ1-3
D gene: -

CDR3 DNA: TGTGCCAGCAGCTTGGGTCTAGCGGGAGGGTCCAATGAGCAGTTCTTC
CDR3 protein: CASSLGLAGGSNEQFF
CDR3 length: 16
V gene: TRBV5-4
J gene: TRBJ2-1
D gene: TRBD2

CDR3 DNA: TGTGCCAGCCAGAGCGGGAGGGCCTACAATGAGCAGTTCTTC
CDR3 protein: CASQSGRAYNEQFF
CDR3 length: 14
V gene: TRBV7-2
J gene: TRBJ2-1
D gene: TRBD2

CDR3 DNA: TGTGCCAGCAACGCACTAGGCGGTGAGCAGTTCTTC
CDR3 protein: CASNALGGEQFF
CDR3 length: 12
V gene: TRBV5-4
J gene: TRBJ2-1
D gene: -

CDR3 DNA: TGTGCCAGCAGCTCGCTCTCGAGGAGTGATATTGAGCAGTTCTTC
CDR3 protein: CASSSLSRSDIEQFF
CDR3 length: 15
V gene: TRBV7-6
J gene: TRBJ2-1
D gene: -

CDR3 DNA: TGTGCCAGCAGCTCGGGGGGGACAGTCCCCGATGGGTACTTC
CDR3 protein: CASSSGGTVPDGYF
CDR3 length: 14
V gene: TRBV6-5
J gene: TRBJ2-7
D gene: -

CDR3 DNA: TGCGCCAGCAGCCAAGGAGGGGGGGGAGACGAAAAACTGTTTTTT
CDR3 protein: CASSQGGGGDEKLFF
CDR3 length: 15
V gene: TRBV4-1
J gene: TRBJ1-4
D gene: -

CDR3 DNA: TGTGCCACCAGTGATCAAGCCGGGGCCCAAGAGACCCAGTACTTC
CDR3 protein: CATSDQAGAQETQYF
CDR3 length: 15
V gene: TRBV24-1
J gene: TRBJ2-5
D gene: -

CDR3 DNA: TGTGCCAGCAGCTTAACGGCCACTAGCACAGATACGCAGTATTTT
CDR3 protein: CASSLTATSTDTQYF
CDR3 length: 15
V gene: TRBV7-3
J gene: TRBJ2-3
D gene: -

CDR3 DNA: TGTGCCAGCAGTCTTGGAGAGAGAGCAGATACGCAGTATTTT
CDR3 protein: CASSLGERADTQYF
CDR3 length: 14
V gene: TRBV6-6
J gene: TRBJ2-3
D gene: -

CDR3 DNA: TGTGCCTGTTCAAGGGGAGGCACTGAAGCTTTCTTT
CDR3 protein: CACSRGGTEAFF
CDR3 length: 12
V gene: TRBV28
J gene: TRBJ1-1
D gene: -

CDR3 DNA: TGTGCCAGCAGCTTTTTGTCCCGGGGTAGCGGCACTGAAGCTTTCTTT
CDR3 protein: CASSFLSRGSGTEAFF
CDR3 length: 16
V gene: TRBV7-8
J gene: TRBJ1-1
D gene: -

CDR3 DNA: TGTGCCAGCAGCCAAGAGCTTGCGGGAGGCCGCACCGGGGAGCTGTTTTTT
CDR3 protein: CASSQELAGGRTGELFF
CDR3 length: 17
V gene: TRBV4-2
J gene: TRBJ2-2
D gene: TRBD2

CDR3 DNA: TGTGCCAGTAGTTACGACAGGGACTACGAGCAGTACTTC
CDR3 protein: CASSYDRDYEQYF
CDR3 length: 13
V gene: TRBV19
J gene: TRBJ2-7
D gene: TRBD1

CDR3 DNA: TGTGCCAGCAGTTTACCTACCCAGACAGGGGGCCTGGTCCAAGAGACCCAGTACTTC
CDR3 protein: CASSLPTQTGGLVQETQYF
CDR3 length: 19
V gene: TRBV28
J gene: TRBJ2-5
D gene: TRBD1

CDR3 DNA: TGTGCCAGCAACGAGACCCCTGAAAACTATGGCTACACCTTC
CDR3 protein: CASNETPENYGYTF
CDR3 length: 14
V gene: TRBV7-2
J gene: TRBJ1-2
D gene: -

CDR3 DNA: TGTGCCACCAGCAGAGACGGGAGGTTCTACAATGAGCAGTTCTTC
CDR3 protein: CATSRDGRFYNEQFF
CDR3 length: 15
V gene: TRBV15
J gene: TRBJ2-1
D gene: TRBD2

CDR3 DNA: TGTGCCAGCACGCCATCTAGCGGCTCGTACAATGAGCAGTTCTTC
CDR3 protein: CASTPSSGSYNEQFF
CDR3 length: 15
V gene: TRBV9
J gene: TRBJ2-1
D gene: TRBD2